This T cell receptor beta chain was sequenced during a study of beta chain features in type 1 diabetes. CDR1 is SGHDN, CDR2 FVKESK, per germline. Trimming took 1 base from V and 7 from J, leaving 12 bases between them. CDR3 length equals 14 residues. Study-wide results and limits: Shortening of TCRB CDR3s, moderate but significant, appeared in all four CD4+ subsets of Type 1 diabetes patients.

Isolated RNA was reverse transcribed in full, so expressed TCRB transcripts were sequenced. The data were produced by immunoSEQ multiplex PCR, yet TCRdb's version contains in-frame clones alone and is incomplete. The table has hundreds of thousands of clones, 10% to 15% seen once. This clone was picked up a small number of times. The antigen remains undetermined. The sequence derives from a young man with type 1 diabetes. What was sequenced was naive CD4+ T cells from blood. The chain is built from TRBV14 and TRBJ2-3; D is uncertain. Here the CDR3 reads CASSQGGYSHTQYF. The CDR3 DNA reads TGTGCCAGCAGCCAAGGAGGCTACAGTCATACGCAGTATTTT.